The 23 T cell receptor beta chains below all came from one sample that was sequenced in a study of T cell clonotyping in hematopoietic cell transplantation. Repertoires were generated with immunoSEQ multiplex PCR, while TCRdb's copy carries only in-frame clones and drops some. The sample comprises around 14,000 clones, under 90% of which are singletons, and roughly 13% rests with the top ten. Specimen: PBMCs, collected 100 days after allogeneic stem cell transplant. Receptor source: a male patient aged 50 to 59 who had an allogeneic stem cell transplant from an unrelated donor, so T cells may come from the graft donor. Some clones in this sample may be carry-over from other donors' samples.

This chain uses TRBV2 with TRBJ1-2, with TRBD1 identical over 8 bases. V trimming: 4 bases; J trimming: 6 bases; junction bases outside the gene matches: 7. The CDR3 is made up of 14 amino acids. Germline CDR1 is SNHLY and CDR2 is FYNNEI. The CDR3 nucleotides read TGTGCCAGCAGTGTGGACAGGGACCTCAATGGCTACACCTTC. It codes for CASSVDRDLNGYTF.

The genes are TRBV10-3 and TRBJ1-5; maybe TRBD1 (5 bases). The germline V gene has CDR1 ENHRY and CDR2 SYGVKD. Trimming took off 0 bases at V and 7 bases at J, with 7 bases between the two ends. The CDR3 has 13 residues. As DNA, the CDR3 is TGTGCCATCAGTGAGTCGGGGGACCAGCCCCAGCATTTT. Its protein product is CAISESGDQPQHF.

This clone showed up just once. This sequence joins TRBV25-1 and TRBJ2-2; D uncertain. Germline V gives CDR1 MGHDK, CDR2 SYGVNS. There are 15 residues in the CDR3. Trimming shortened V by 1 base and J by 5 bases, and 11 bases separated the two germline ends. The CDR3 DNA reads as TGTGCCAGCAGTGAATCACAGTGGTATACCGGGGAGCTGTTTTTT. Translation: CASSESQWYTGELFF.

The chain recombines TRBV7-2 with TRBJ2-5; TRBD1 or TRBD2 may be the D gene (6 bases each). Germline V gives CDR1 SGHTA, CDR2 FQGNSA. The CDR3 totals 14 residues. The ends were cut back, 3 bases at V and 2 bases at J, with 10 bases in the middle. In DNA form, the CDR3 reads TGTGCCAGCAGCTTGGGGGGCTGGCAAGAGACCCAGTACTTC. It is translated as CASSLGGWQETQYF. Full variable domain (remainder filled in from reference TRBV7-2 and TRBJ2-5): GAGVSQSPSNKVTEKGKDVELRCDPISGHTALYWYRQSLGQGLEFLIYFQGNSAPDKSGLPSDRFSAERTGGSVSTLTIQRTQQEDSAVYLCASSLGGWQETQYFGPGTRLLVL.

This clone was seen only a few times. The chain is built from TRBV25-1 and TRBJ1-1, with D unresolved. CDR1 MGHDK and CDR2 SYGVNS come from the germline V gene. V dropped 0 bases and J dropped 4 bases, with 9 bases sitting between them. The length of the CDR3 is 14 residues. CDR3 sequence reads: CASSEYGRVTEAFF. The CDR3 nucleotides are TGTGCCAGCAGTGAATATGGGAGGGTCACTGAAGCTTTCTTT. Looking up the rest from reference TRBV25-1 and TRBJ1-1 gives the full variable domain: EADIYQTPRYLVIGTGKKITLECSQTMGHDKMYWYQQDPGMELHLIHYSYGVNSTEKGDLSSESTVSRIRTEHFPLTLESARPSHTSQYLCASSEYGRVTEAFFGQGTRLTVV.

A single count supports this clone. This rearrangement joins TRBV6-6 to TRBJ2-7; possibly TRBD1 for D (5 bases). Between the trimmed V and J ends, which lost 6 bases and 4 bases, there was a span of 13 bases. The germline V gene encodes CDR1 MNHNY and CDR2 SVGAGI (reference sequence). This CDR3 comprises 13 residues. The CDR3 DNA reads as TGTGCCAGCAGCCTGACAGTTCGGTACGAGCAGTACTTC. It translates to CASSLTVRYEQYF.

The V and J genes are TRBV19 and TRBJ2-1; maybe TRBD2 (6 bases). The CDR3 has 14 amino acids. CDR1 LNHDA and CDR2 SQIVND come from the germline V gene (reference sequence). The ends were cut back, 2 bases at V and 6 bases at J, with 11 bases in the middle. DNA for the CDR3: TGTGCCAGTAGTATAACGGGAGTCGGCAATGAGCAGTTCTTC. Protein: CASSITGVGNEQFF.

V and J are TRBV9 and TRBJ1-2; 12 positions match TRBD1. The CDR3 sequence is 16 residues long. J was trimmed by 6 bases and V by 0 bases; bases with no gene match: 6. Germline-derived CDR1 and CDR2 are SGDLS and YYNGEE. Written as DNA, the CDR3 is TGTGCCAGCAGCGTAGATGTAGGGACAGGGGGCGATGGCTACACCTTC. Its protein is CASSVDVGTGGDGYTF.

The genes are TRBV19 and TRBJ1-1; 11 nucleotides align to TRBD1. There are 15 residues in the CDR3. V shed 6 bases and J 4 bases; nucleotides not matched to a gene: 7. From germline, CDR1 is LNHDA and CDR2 SQIVND (reference sequence). CDR3 loop: CASSRTGGSSTEAFF. CDR3 DNA sequence: TGTGCCAGTAGCAGGACAGGGGGCTCGAGCACTGAAGCTTTCTTT. The complete variable domain, with remaining parts taken from reference TRBV19 and TRBJ1-1, reads DGGITQSPKYLFRKEGQNVTLSCEQNLNHDAMYWYRQDPGQGLRLIYYSQIVNDFQKGDIAEGYSVSREKKESFPLTVTSAQKNPTAFYLCASSRTGGSSTEAFFGQGTRLTVV.

The V gene is TRBV4-3, the J gene TRBJ2-7; D call uncertain. The CDR3 consists of 16 residues. CDR1 and CDR2 from the germline V gene are LGHNA and YSLEER. The germline V and J ends were trimmed by 0 bases and 0 bases, with 12 bases remaining between them. The CDR3 sequence is CASSQDLTGLSYEQYF. CDR3 nucleotides: TGCGCCAGCAGCCAAGATCTCACGGGTCTCTCCTACGAGCAGTACTTC.

The CDR3 DNA follows: TGCAGCGTTGAAGGCTCGGGGTTACAAGAGACCCAGTACTTC. The encoded protein is CSVEGSGLQETQYF. This chain connects TRBV29-1 to TRBJ2-5; tentative D call: TRBD2 (5 bases). The length of the CDR3 is 14 residues. The V end was cut by 1 base, the J end by 2 bases, with 11 bases between. Germline assignment: CDR1 SQVTM and CDR2 ANQGSEA.

This clone has only one observation. This rearrangement joins TRBV7-6 to TRBJ2-3; possibly TRBD2 for D (6 bases). V lost 5 bases and J lost 4, with 10 bases in between. CDR1 is SGHVS, CDR2 FNYEAQ, per germline. The CDR3 totals 13 residues. The CDR3 spells CASSQPGADTQYF. The CDR3 DNA is TGTGCCAGCAGCCAGCCGGGGGCAGATACGCAGTATTTT.

The V gene is TRBV6-7, the J gene TRBJ2-7, with TRBD1 as a possible D gene (5 bases). TRBV6-7 is noted as an ORF with a role that remains uncertain. This CDR3 has 18 amino acids. Trimming removed 0 bases at V and 0 bases at J, with 18 bases between. The CDR3 reads CASSYSTTQGYSSYEQYF. CDR3 nucleotide sequence: TGTGCCAGCAGTTACTCGACAACTCAGGGTTATAGCTCCTACGAGCAGTACTTC.

CDR3 DNA: TGTGCCAGCAGCTTGGGGATTAGCGGGGTTTACAATGAGCAGTTCTTC. This sequence encodes CASSLGISGVYNEQFF. V and J are TRBV11-3 and TRBJ2-1, with TRBD2 matching over 8 bases. This CDR3 spans 16 amino acids. The junction had 8 bases not matched to a gene; V was cut back by 3 bases and J by 4 bases. Germline V gives CDR1 SGHNT, CDR2 YENEEA. Full variable domain (remainder filled in from reference TRBV11-3 and TRBJ2-1): EAGVVQSPRYKIIEKKQPVAFWCNPISGHNTLYWYLQNLGQGPELLIRYENEEAVDDSQLPKDRFSAERLKGVDSTLKIQPAELGDSAVYLCASSLGISGVYNEQFFGPGTRLTVL.

J is TRBJ2-7 and V is TRBV18; 9 bases map to TRBD2. Germline CDR1 and CDR2: KGHSH and LQKENI. The length of the CDR3 is 16 residues. Trimming at V came to 5 bases and at J to 1 base, leaving 9 bases not matched to a gene. CDR3 DNA sequence: TGTGCCAGCTCAGCGGGAGCTAGCGGGACATCCTACGAGCAGTACTTC. Translating it yields CASSAGASGTSYEQYF.

The chain links TRBV7-3 to TRBJ2-7; tentatively, D is TRBD1 (6 bases). The V gene lost 5 bases and the J gene lost 4 bases, with 18 bases spanning the gap. The CDR3 is 15 residues long. Germline V gives CDR1 SGHTA, CDR2 FQGTGA. The CDR3 DNA reads TGTGCCAGCAGCCCTGGGCTGGGACACCGGTACGAGCAGTACTTC. Amino acids: CASSPGLGHRYEQYF.

This clone was seen once. The chain joins TRBV28 to TRBJ1-3; D unresolved. CDR3 length equals 14 residues. V lost 5 bases and J lost 5, with 13 bases in between. CDR1 and CDR2 (germline): MDHEN, SYDVKM. The CDR3 DNA reads TGTGCCAGCAGTCCCCCCCGAGGCAGAAACACCATATATTTT. Amino acid sequence: CASSPPRGRNTIYF.

In DNA, the CDR3 is TGCGCCAGCAGCTCAGATGTGGGGAAAGGCTACACCTTC. It codes for CASSSDVGKGYTF. The chain joins TRBV5-1 to TRBJ1-2; D gene unclear. Germline V gene sequence: CDR1 SGHRS, CDR2 YFSETQ. V lost 3 bases, J lost 8 bases, and 14 bases lay in between. This CDR3 is built from 13 residues.

The J gene is TRBJ1-1, the V gene TRBV5-1; 10 bases fit TRBD1. CDR1 SGHRS and CDR2 YFSETQ come from the germline V gene. The CDR3 sequence is 15 residues long. V trimming: 2 bases; J trimming: 1 base; junction bases outside the gene matches: 2. The CDR3 bases are TGCGCCAGCAGCTTTGGGACAGGGGAGAACACTGAAGCTTTCTTT. Its translation: CASSFGTGENTEAFF.

The chain combines TRBV10-1 with TRBJ2-7; 8 bases are a match to TRBD2. There are 13 residues in the CDR3. V gave up 7 bases and J gave up 2 bases; unmatched junction bases: 4. The germline V gene encodes CDR1 WNHNN and CDR2 SYGVQD (reference sequence). CDR3 nucleotides: TGCGCCAGCAATAGGGGACTAGCCTACGAGCAGTACTTC. Its translation is CASNRGLAYEQYF.

The chain uses TRBV5-1 and TRBJ2-2, with TRBD2 matching over 7 bases. The V gene end was trimmed by 0 bases and the J gene end by 4 bases; junction bases not matched to a gene: 6. The CDR3 contains 16 residues. The germline V gene has CDR1 SGHRS and CDR2 YFSETQ. CDR3 nucleotide sequence: TGCGCCAGCAGCTTGGCGGGAGGCGTGGGCACCGGGGAGCTGTTTTTT. Translating gives CASSLAGGVGTGELFF.

The rearrangement uses TRBV9 and TRBJ2-7; maybe TRBD1 (6 bases). Trimming shortened V by 4 bases and J by 6 bases, and 17 bases separated the two germline ends. Germline CDR1 and CDR2: SGDLS and YYNGEE. The CDR3 has 14 residues. The CDR3 region has the DNA TGTGCCAGCAGCTACGGACAGTCCCTTGGCGAGCAGTACTTC. Amino acids: CASSYGQSLGEQYF.

This clone was observed once. V usage is TRBV5-1 and J usage is TRBJ2-2; D may match TRBD1 or TRBD2 (6 bases each). The germline CDR1 and CDR2 sequences are SGHRS and YFSETQ. V was pared by 4 bases and J by 6 bases, with 19 bases between. CDR3 size: 16 residues. The CDR3 nucleotides read TGCGCCAGCAGCGTAGGTTGGAGGGGGAGCGCCGGGGAGCTGTTTTTT. This encodes CASSVGWRGSAGELFF. Variable domain in full (rest from reference TRBV5-1 and TRBJ2-2): KAGVTQTPRYLIKTRGQQVTLSCSPISGHRSVSWYQQTPGQGLQFLFEYFSETQRNKGNFPGRFSGRQFSNSRSEMNVSTLELGDSALYLCASSVGWRGSAGELFFGEGSRLTVL.